Below, 23 T cell receptor beta chains from the same sample are listed, as sequenced in a study of technical replicates of blood from a handful of donors. Libraries were prepared by immunoSEQ multiplex PCR; TCRdb keeps only in-frame clonotypes and omits some of them. The sample contains under 95,000 clones, 92% of which appear only once. The sequenced sample consisted of T cells isolated from PBMCs. All receptors derive from a human donor in good health.

This chain links TRBV6-1 with TRBJ2-7; D not resolved. The V and J ends lost 7 bases and 0 bases respectively, with 16 bases between them. The V gene's germline CDR1 is MNHNS and CDR2 SASEGT. The CDR3 consists of 15 residues. The CDR3 DNA reads TGTGCCAGCAACGAAGAATCACACGTCTCCTACGAGCAGTACTTC. Its protein is CASNEESHVSYEQYF.

This rearrangement joins TRBV6-1 to TRBJ1-1, with D possibly TRBD1 on 6 matching bases. CDR3 length equals 17 residues. Germline values: CDR1 MNHNS, CDR2 SASEGT. V lost 2 bases to trimming and J lost 0 bases, with 16 bases between them. CDR3 DNA: TGTGCCAGCAGTGAAAGGGGGTTGGGCGCTATGAACACTGAAGCTTTCTTT. It specifies CASSERGLGAMNTEAFF.

The chain joins TRBV29-1 to TRBJ2-7; 7 nucleotides match TRBD1. The CDR3 spans 13 residues. Germline values: CDR1 SQVTM, CDR2 ANQGSEA. V was clipped by 2 bases and J by 5 bases; unmatched bases: 6. The CDR3 DNA sequence: TGCAGCGTTGAAAGCGACAGGGTAAACGAGCAGTACTTC. Its protein is CSVESDRVNEQYF.

This clone showed up just once. This chain joins TRBV4-1 and TRBJ1-4; D might be TRBD1 (5 bases). CDR3 length equals 18 residues. Between the trimmed V and J ends, which lost 0 bases and 0 bases, there was a span of 14 bases. CDR1 is MGHRA, CDR2 YSYEKL, per germline. The CDR3 is CASSQDQGWDATNEKLFF. CDR3 sequence (DNA): TGCGCCAGCAGCCAAGATCAGGGATGGGATGCAACTAATGAAAAACTGTTTTTT.

The chain uses TRBV6-5 and TRBJ2-7, with D possibly being TRBD1 (5 bases). Trimming stripped 0 bases from V and 3 bases from J, with 12 bases between. This CDR3 is 15 amino acids long. Germline V gives CDR1 MNHEY, CDR2 SVGAGI. The CDR3 DNA reads TGTGCCAGCAGTTACTCGGGCGACAGCCTCTACGAGCAGTACTTC. Its translation is CASSYSGDSLYEQYF.

The chain uses TRBV10-3 and TRBJ2-1, with 7 nucleotides matching TRBD2. With 3 bases clipped from V and 3 bases from J, the junction kept 20 bases outside the gene matches. The CDR3 totals 20 residues. Germline V lookup: CDR1 ENHRY, CDR2 SYGVKD. The CDR3 spells CAISDLLARYTEVDYNEQFF. The DNA for the CDR3 is TGTGCCATCAGTGACCTACTAGCGCGCTACACAGAGGTTGACTACAATGAGCAGTTCTTC.

Notes on this clone: Germline is not matched at one junction end, which may reflect a read error. The chain carries TRBV29-1 and TRBJ1-1; D gene unclear. The CDR3 covers 13 residues. The germline gives CDR1 SQVTM, CDR2 ANQGSEA. The CDR3 bases are TGCAGCGTTGTAAGGAGCGAGAACGCTGAAGCTTTCTTT. This sequence encodes CSVVRSENAEAFF.

The rearrangement joins TRBV18 to TRBJ1-2; no clear D. In germline, CDR1 is KGHSH, CDR2 LQKENI. Trimming stripped 8 bases from V and 6 bases from J, with 7 bases between. This CDR3 has 10 residues. In DNA form, the CDR3 reads TGTGCCAGCGGCGGGAATGGCTACACCTTC. Translating it yields CASGGNGYTF.

The chain combines TRBV18 with TRBJ1-1; D possibly corresponds to TRBD1 (6 bases). CDR3 length: 17 residues. Per germline, CDR1 KGHSH and CDR2 LQKENI. V shed 5 bases and J shed 0 bases, with 19 bases lying between them. The CDR3 bases are TGTGCCAGCTCATCGGGACACCTCCTTCGAGTGAACACTGAAGCTTTCTTT. The encoded protein is CASSSGHLLRVNTEAFF.

The chain joins TRBV29-1 to TRBJ1-2; D might be TRBD1 (5 bases). CDR3 length equals 16 residues. V gave up 1 base and J gave up 2 bases, with 17 bases separating them. Germline V gives CDR1 SQVTM, CDR2 ANQGSEA. The CDR3 DNA sequence: TGCAGCGTTGAAGTCTCCACCGGGGGAGTCAACTATGGCTACACCTTC. This translates into CSVEVSTGGVNYGYTF.

The chain recombines TRBV6-1 with TRBJ2-7; 7 bases are a match to TRBD1. The V segment lost 5 bases and the J segment 0 bases; nucleotides outside the gene matches: 4. From germline, CDR1 is MNHNS and CDR2 SASEGT. The CDR3 covers 14 residues. The CDR3 coding sequence is TGTGCCAGCAGTTTGACAGGGAGCTCCTACGAGCAGTACTTC. Protein: CASSLTGSSYEQYF.

This chain uses TRBV5-3 with TRBJ2-7, with a tentative D call TRBD2 (6 bases). TRBV5-3 is noted as an ORF with a role that remains uncertain. The CDR3 is 14 residues long. Trimming removed 4 bases from V and 3 bases from J, with 14 bases in between. The CDR3 DNA reads as TGTGCCAGAAGCGGGACTCAGTCACGCTACGAGCAGTACTTC. It translates to CARSGTQSRYEQYF.

This sequence joins TRBV9 and TRBJ2-5, with D possibly matching TRBD2 (5 bases). V lost 0 bases and J lost 3, with 9 bases in between. The CDR3 has 14 amino acids. Germline loops: CDR1 SGDLS, CDR2 YYNGEE. The chain's CDR3 is CASSVDRGKETQYF. The CDR3 DNA reads as TGTGCCAGCAGCGTAGATCGGGGTAAAGAGACCCAGTACTTC.

The chain carries TRBV5-3 and TRBJ2-1; tentative D call: TRBD2 (5 bases). TRBV5-3 qualifies as an ORF whose function is uncertain. Between the trimmed V and J ends, which lost 0 bases and 9 bases, there was a span of 10 bases. This CDR3 is built from 13 residues. CDR3 DNA sequence: TGTGCCAGAAGCTTGGACAGTGCGGGTGAGCAGTTCTTC. Its protein product is CARSLDSAGEQFF.

The chain is built from TRBV28 and TRBJ2-7, with 8 bases fitting TRBD2. V shed 6 bases and J 1 base; nucleotides not matched to a gene: 8. Germline-derived CDR1 and CDR2 are MDHEN and SYDVKM. The CDR3 runs to 15 residues. CDR3 sequence (DNA): TGTGCCAGCAGCCCGGCTATAGCGGGATCCTACGAGCAGTACTTC. It encodes CASSPAIAGSYEQYF.

This chain connects TRBV30 to TRBJ1-2, with D maybe TRBD1 (5 bases). V shed 0 bases and J shed 3 bases, with 11 bases lying between them. This CDR3 has 14 amino acids. Germline assignment: CDR1 GTSNPN and CDR2 SVGIG (reference sequence). CDR3 loop: CAWSVGRVDYGYTF. CDR3 DNA sequence: TGTGCCTGGAGTGTGGGCAGGGTAGACTATGGCTACACCTTC.

This sequence joins TRBV4-3 and TRBJ1-3; D remains unclear. The CDR3 extends over 15 amino acids. V lost 1 base and J 1 base, leaving 8 bases between the germline ends. CDR1 LGHNA and CDR2 YSLEER come from the germline V gene. The CDR3 loop is CASSQARASGNTIYF. DNA for the CDR3: TGCGCCAGCAGCCAAGCGAGGGCGTCTGGAAACACCATATATTTT.

The chain uses TRBV10-1 and TRBJ2-3; perhaps TRBD2 as D (5 bases). The V end lost 5 bases, the J end lost 0 bases, and 12 bases lay between the germline ends. The CDR3 is 15 residues long. Germline CDR1 is WNHNN and CDR2 is SYGVQD (reference sequence). The CDR3 loop reads CASSFGSGSTDTQYF. The DNA for the CDR3 is TGCGCCAGCAGTTTTGGGAGCGGCAGCACAGATACGCAGTATTTT.

CDR3 protein: CASSFHRDRGPWEQYF. The CDR3 DNA reads as TGTGCCAGCAGTTTCCATCGAGACAGGGGGCCTTGGGAGCAGTACTTC. This rearrangement joins TRBV27 to TRBJ2-7, with TRBD1 identical over 10 bases. Germline-derived CDR1 and CDR2 are MNHEY and SMNVEV (reference sequence). V shed 3 bases, J shed 7 bases, and the junction held 12 bases outside the gene matches. This CDR3 comprises 16 residues.

The V and J genes are TRBV19 and TRBJ1-4; D is uncertain. V was pared by 3 bases and J by 8 bases, with 13 bases between. This CDR3 is built from 14 residues. In germline, CDR1 is LNHDA, CDR2 SQIVND (reference sequence). The CDR3 region has the DNA TGTGCCAGTAGTATCACGGGGATCGGGGAAAAACTGTTTTTT. It codes for CASSITGIGEKLFF.

This chain connects TRBV28 to TRBJ2-3, with 7 bases fitting TRBD2. The CDR3 totals 17 residues. The germline gives CDR1 MDHEN, CDR2 SYDVKM. Losses at the gene ends were 4 bases for V and 1 base for J; bases not matched to a gene: 11. The CDR3 sequence is CASSSPGGSWGTDTQYF. CDR3 nucleotides: TGTGCCAGCAGTTCCCCAGGCGGGAGTTGGGGCACAGATACGCAGTATTTT.

This clone appeared a single time. This chain connects TRBV7-2 to TRBJ1-2; tentative D call: TRBD1 (6 bases). Between the trimmed V and J ends, which lost 5 bases and 4 bases, there was a span of 8 bases. This CDR3 is 12 amino acids long. From germline, CDR1 is SGHTA and CDR2 FQGNSA. Here the CDR3 DNA reads TGTGCCAGCAGCCTCAGGGGCTATGGCTACACCTTC. Amino acid sequence: CASSLRGYGYTF. The entire variable domain, with the rest obtained from reference TRBV7-2 and TRBJ1-2, is as follows: GAGVSQSPSNKVTEKGKDVELRCDPISGHTALYWYRQSLGQGLEFLIYFQGNSAPDKSGLPSDRFSAERTGGSVSTLTIQRTQQEDSAVYLCASSLRGYGYTFGSGTRLTVV.

The chain is built from TRBV29-1 and TRBJ1-1, with D perhaps TRBD1 (6 bases). V gave up 5 bases and J gave up 0 bases, with 13 bases separating them. Germline CDR1 reads SQVTM; CDR2 reads ANQGSEA. The CDR3 consists of 14 residues. Here the CDR3 reads CSVQGGEVNTEAFF. The CDR3 bases are TGCAGCGTTCAAGGGGGGGAGGTGAACACTGAAGCTTTCTTT.